The 15 T cell receptor beta chains in this list originate from one sample, sequenced in a study of T cell responses to AZD1222 COVID-19 vaccine. The repertoire was sequenced with immunoSEQ multiplex PCR; TCRdb's copy has only in-frame clones and lacks some. The sample has fewer than 80,000 clones, 79% seen once. The sample here was peripheral blood, taken on day 0 of MenACWY control vaccination. The receptors shown here come from an adult in good health.

V is TRBV15 and J is TRBJ1-5; D is undetermined. Looked up from germline, CDR1 is LNHNV and CDR2 is YYDKDF (reference sequence). The CDR3 spans 14 residues. V lost 0 bases to trimming and J lost 2 bases, with 5 bases between them. The CDR3 bases are TGTGCCACCAGCAGAGAAAAAGGCAATCAGCCCCAGCATTTT. Residues: CATSREKGNQPQHF. The whole variable domain, remainder taken from reference TRBV15 and TRBJ1-5, is DAMVIQNPRYQVTQFGKPVTLSCSQTLNHNVMYWYQQKSSQAPKLLFHYYDKDFNNEADTPDNFQSRRPNTSFCFLDIRSPGLGDTAMYLCATSREKGNQPQHFGDGTRLSIL.

The genes are TRBV28 and TRBJ2-5, with 9 bases fitting TRBD2. V was pared by 2 bases and J by 5 bases, with 3 bases of the junction left unmatched. CDR3 length: 14 amino acids. The germline CDR1 and CDR2 sequences are MDHEN and SYDVKM. The CDR3 spells CASSLNAGGETQYF. DNA of the CDR3: TGTGCCAGCAGTTTAAACGCGGGAGGGGAGACCCAGTACTTC. The entire variable domain, with the rest obtained from reference TRBV28 and TRBJ2-5, is as follows: DVKVTQSSRYLVKRTGEKVFLECVQDMDHENMFWYRQDPGLGLRLIYFSYDVKMKEKGDIPEGYSVSREKKERFSLILESASTNQTSMYLCASSLNAGGETQYFGPGTRLLVL.

The chain is built from TRBV6-1 and TRBJ1-2; D gene ambiguous. CDR3 length equals 15 residues. Trimming pared 0 bases from V and 5 bases from J, leaving 13 bases between. Germline values: CDR1 MNHNS, CDR2 SASEGT. CDR3 amino acids: CASSEAQALGYGYTF. The DNA of the CDR3 is TGTGCCAGCAGTGAAGCGCAGGCCCTGGGGTATGGCTACACCTTC.

This clone has more than one count but fewer than ten. The chain links TRBV7-2 to TRBJ1-1; TRBD1 matches 7 bases. V was clipped by 7 bases and J by 5 bases; unmatched bases: 16. Germline assignment: CDR1 SGHTA and CDR2 FQGNSA. The CDR3 runs to 16 residues. The CDR3 reads CASMDSSRGRGTEAFF. CDR3 nucleotides: TGTGCCAGCATGGATTCTTCAAGGGGGCGAGGGACTGAAGCTTTCTTT.

The chain has TRBV7-8 and TRBJ2-5; 8 bases are shared with TRBD2. J was trimmed by 3 bases and V by 5 bases; bases with no gene match: 8. CDR1 and CDR2 (germline): SGHVS, FQNEAQ. The CDR3 runs 15 residues. The CDR3 nucleotides are TGTGCCAGCAGCCTCCATCGGGGGGGCGAAGAGACCCAGTACTTC. Translated: CASSLHRGGEETQYF.

The chain employs TRBV19 and TRBJ1-1; maybe TRBD1 (6 bases). Between the trimmed V and J ends, which lost 6 bases and 11 bases, there was a span of 16 bases. The germline gives CDR1 LNHDA, CDR2 SQIVND (reference sequence). The length of the CDR3 is 12 residues. Here the CDR3 reads CASSLGQGSAFF. The CDR3 DNA sequence: TGTGCCAGTAGCCTAGGTCAGGGGTCCGCTTTCTTT.

A note on this clone: Other DNA variants within this sample encode the same CDR3. The J gene is TRBJ2-1, the V gene TRBV2; tentative D call: TRBD1 (5 bases). The CDR3 runs to 13 residues. V dropped 3 bases and J dropped 4 bases, with 7 bases sitting between them. Per the germline V gene, CDR1 is SNHLY and CDR2 is FYNNEI. Written as DNA, the CDR3 is TGTGCCAGCAGTGACAGGGTGTACAATGAGCAGTTCTTC. Residues: CASSDRVYNEQFF.

This sequence joins TRBV29-1 and TRBJ2-1; 7 bases are shared with TRBD1. Looked up from germline, CDR1 is SQVTM and CDR2 is ANQGSEA. The CDR3 spans 15 residues. V dropped 5 bases and J dropped 0; count of bases not matched to a gene: 7. CDR3 protein: CSVSGGPSSYNEQFF. The CDR3 DNA is TGCAGCGTTTCAGGGGGACCGAGCTCCTACAATGAGCAGTTCTTC.

This clone was observed at least ten times. V is TRBV5-1 and J is TRBJ1-1; D is possibly TRBD1 (6 bases). V was clipped by 3 bases and J by 1 base, with 10 bases between them. The CDR3 length is 14 residues. Germline CDR1 SGHRS, CDR2 YFSETQ. CDR3 residues: CASSSRGGNTEAFF. The CDR3 DNA follows: TGCGCCAGCAGCTCCAGGGGAGGGAACACTGAAGCTTTCTTT. Full variable domain (rest looked up from reference TRBV5-1 and TRBJ1-1): KAGVTQTPRYLIKTRGQQVTLSCSPISGHRSVSWYQQTPGQGLQFLFEYFSETQRNKGNFPGRFSGRQFSNSRSEMNVSTLELGDSALYLCASSSRGGNTEAFFGQGTRLTVV.

The J gene is TRBJ2-1, the V gene TRBV7-2, with D possibly being TRBD2 (6 bases). Germline V CDR1 and CDR2: SGHTA, FQGNSA. V was trimmed by 5 bases and J by 2 bases, leaving 13 bases between them. CDR3 length equals 15 residues. CDR3 amino acids: CASSLATGAYNEQFF. The CDR3 bases are TGTGCCAGCAGCCTTGCGACGGGGGCCTACAATGAGCAGTTCTTC.

The chain combines TRBV2 with TRBJ1-6; D is uncertain. This CDR3 comprises 16 residues. Germline-derived CDR1 and CDR2 are SNHLY and FYNNEI. Deletions cut 7 bases from V and 3 bases from J, with 16 bases between. CDR3 DNA sequence: TGTGCCAGCAAATCAAGGCCCAGAGACTATAATTCACCCCTCCACTTT. Translated: CASKSRPRDYNSPLHF.

The genes are TRBV6-2 or TRBV6-3 and TRBJ2-1, with TRBD2 matching over 9 bases. The CDR3 is 15 amino acids. Germline CDR1 and CDR2: MNHEY and SVGEGT. V lost 5 bases, J lost 8 bases, and 10 bases stayed unmatched. This CDR3 is CASSDPGTSLDEQFF. CDR3 in DNA: TGTGCCAGCAGTGACCCGGGGACTAGCCTGGATGAGCAGTTCTTC.

The chain recombines TRBV7-2 with TRBJ2-5, with TRBD2 matching 9 bases. Germline trimming cut 2 bases from V and 2 bases from J; bases unmatched to any gene: 3. From germline, CDR1 is SGHTA and CDR2 FQGNSA. The CDR3 spans 15 residues. CDR3 protein: CASSLSGGPQETQYF. CDR3 DNA: TGTGCCAGCAGCTTAAGCGGGGGGCCACAAGAGACCCAGTACTTC.

This rearrangement joins TRBV2 to TRBJ2-3, with 12 nucleotides matching TRBD2. V lost 0 bases to trimming and J lost 5 bases; unmatched junction nucleotides: 6. This CDR3 has 17 residues. Germline lookup yields CDR1 SNHLY and CDR2 FYNNEI. CDR3 coding DNA: TGTGCCAGCAGTGAAGCACGGCTAGCGGGGGGGCAAGATACGCAGTATTTT. This sequence encodes CASSEARLAGGQDTQYF.

The chain joins TRBV7-9 to TRBJ1-5; D gene uncertain. With 3 bases removed from V and 2 bases from J, the gap between germline ends came to 8 bases. The germline V gene has CDR1 SEHNR and CDR2 FQNEAQ (reference sequence). CDR3 length equals 14 residues. DNA for the CDR3: TGTGCCAGCAGCTTGGGGTTTGGCAATCAGCCCCAGCATTTT. This sequence encodes CASSLGFGNQPQHF.